Each of the 24 T cell receptor beta chains below was sequenced from the same sample in a study of breast tumors, draining lymph nodes, adjacent tissues. TCRdb re-analysed the multiplex PCR reads in MiXCR, keeping a single row per CDR3 protein. The sample records about 110,000 distinct CDR3 sequences, about 30% being singletons. Breast cancer patients provided tissue from their axillary draining lymph nodes. Sample: axillary lymph node tissue. The receptors stem from a female donor with breast cancer. Some clones in this sample may be carry-over from other donors' samples.

This clonotype was found once. This chain uses TRBV6-5 with TRBJ1-3; D remains ambiguous. The CDR3 has 14 amino acids. Per germline, CDR1 MNHEY and CDR2 SVGAGI. The V end was cut by 5 bases, the J end by 3 bases, with 11 bases between. CDR3 residues: CASSHGGSGNTIYF. The CDR3, as DNA: TGTGCCAGCAGTCACGGAGGGAGTGGAAACACCATATATTTT.

The rearrangement links TRBV7-9 to TRBJ2-4; 8 bases line up with TRBD1. Germline CDR1 SEHNR, CDR2 FQNEAQ (reference sequence). The V segment lost 2 bases and the J segment 7 bases; nucleotides outside the gene matches: 7. This CDR3 is built from 15 residues. DNA of the CDR3: TGTGCCAGCAGCTTACCGGACAGGGTTGGGAACATTCAGTACTTC. Its translation: CASSLPDRVGNIQYF.

This clonotype was seen only once. V usage is TRBV2 and J usage is TRBJ2-5; D assignment may be TRBD1 or TRBD2 (6 bases each). Germline-derived CDR1 and CDR2 are SNHLY and FYNNEI. CDR3 length equals 13 residues. V gave up 7 bases and J gave up 5 bases, with 14 bases separating them. The CDR3 nucleotides are TGTGCCAGCAATTCCGGGGGCTGGGAGACCCAGTACTTC. This encodes CASNSGGWETQYF.

There are many counts of this clonotype. The V gene is TRBV6-6, the J gene TRBJ2-5, with 10 nucleotides matching TRBD1. There are 14 residues in the CDR3. The V segment lost 4 bases and the J segment 5 bases; nucleotides outside the gene matches: 4. Germline assignment: CDR1 MNHNY and CDR2 SVGAGI (reference sequence). This CDR3 is CASSLKGQGETQYF. CDR3 nucleotides: TGTGCCAGCAGTTTGAAGGGACAGGGGGAGACCCAGTACTTC.

This chain connects TRBV9 to TRBJ2-5; D may match TRBD1 or TRBD2 (6 bases each). V was trimmed by 0 bases and J by 4 bases, leaving 13 bases between them. The CDR3 totals 15 residues. Germline CDR1 and CDR2: SGDLS and YYNGEE. The CDR3 sequence is CASSVAGASGETQYF. As DNA, the CDR3 is TGTGCCAGCAGCGTAGCGGGGGCCTCCGGAGAGACCCAGTACTTC.

This clonotype was picked up one time. No DNA is shown, since the ends of the CDR3 on it are uncertain; the CDR3 is the one TCRdb lists. The chain recombines TRBV7-6 with TRBJ2-7; the DNA was not used to check the table's D call, TRBD1. Germline V gene lookup returns CDR1 SGHVS and CDR2 FNYEAQ. The CDR3 length equals 22 residues, ends included. CDR3 region: CASSFYICSAVTWDRGPYEQYF.

This clonotype was observed many times. Mismatch with germline at one junction end may stem from a read error. This CDR3 is CASSLAAGGPNEQFF. The CDR3 DNA reads TGTGCTAGCAGCTTAGCAGCGGGGGGGCCCAATGAGCAGTTCTTC. The chain uses TRBV7-7 and TRBJ2-1, with 10 bases fitting TRBD2. The CDR3 is 15 amino acids. The germline CDR1 and CDR2 sequences are SSHAT and FNYEAQ (reference sequence).

This clonotype was seen at least ten times. The chain uses TRBV6-2 or TRBV6-3 and TRBJ1-2; D gene unclear. This CDR3 is built from 15 residues. CDR1 and CDR2 from the germline V gene are MNHEY and SVGEGT. Trimming cost V 2 bases and J 1 base, with 11 bases left between them. DNA of the CDR3: TGTGCCAGCAGTTACGCGGGGTCCTTTAACTATGGCTACACCTTC. This sequence encodes CASSYAGSFNYGYTF.

A remark on this clonotype: At one boundary the junction diverges from the germline segment, which might be a read error. CDR3 DNA: TGTGCCAGCAGTCACTCTCTGCGGGAGGGAAAAAACATTCAGTACTTC. Translating it yields CASSHSLREGKNIQYF. The V call is TRBV6-2 or TRBV6-3, the J call TRBJ2-4; 9 bases are shared with TRBD2. The V gene's germline CDR1 is MNHEY and CDR2 SVGEGT. The CDR3 loop spans 16 amino acids.

The rearrangement joins TRBV28 to TRBJ1-5, with 8 bases fitting TRBD1. Germline V gives CDR1 MDHEN, CDR2 SYDVKM. CDR3 length: 14 amino acids. V shed 5 bases and J 4 bases; nucleotides not matched to a gene: 4. DNA for the CDR3: TGTGCCAGCAGTGCCGGGACAGGAAATCAGCCCCAGCATTTT. Residues: CASSAGTGNQPQHF.

This clonotype has a count of ten or more. CDR3 DNA: TGTGCCAGCATGCAGGGGGCGATGACCGGGGAGCTGTTTTTT. As protein: CASMQGAMTGELFF. The chain joins TRBV9 to TRBJ2-2; TRBD1 matches at 8 bases. The J segment lost 5 bases and the V segment lost 6 bases, leaving 6 bases of the junction unmatched. Germline V gene sequence: CDR1 SGDLS, CDR2 YYNGEE. The CDR3 is 14 amino acids. The whole variable domain, filled in from reference TRBV9 and TRBJ2-2, reads DSGVTQTPKHLITATGQRVTLRCSPRSGDLSVYWYQQSLDQGLQFLIQYYNGEERAKGNILERFSAQQFPDLHSELNLSSLELGDSALYFCASMQGAMTGELFFGEGSRLTVL.

A word on this clonotype: One base away lies a much larger clone, so this may be a sequencing read error. CDR3 amino acids: CSASYRLAGAAGELFF. CDR3 in DNA: TGCAGTGCTAGTTATAGACTAGCGGGAGCTGCCGGGGAGCTGTTTTTT. This chain uses TRBV20-1 with TRBJ2-2; 12 positions match TRBD2. V was clipped by 3 bases and J by 6 bases; unmatched bases: 8. The CDR3 runs 16 residues. From germline, CDR1 is DFQATT and CDR2 SNEGSKA (reference sequence).

This clonotype came up many times. The chain couples TRBV6-5 to TRBJ2-1; 7 positions match TRBD2. The CDR3 has 15 residues. Losses at the gene ends were 5 bases for V and 3 bases for J; bases not matched to a gene: 7. Per the germline V gene, CDR1 is MNHEY and CDR2 is SVGAGI. CDR3 residues: CASSRAGTIYNEQFF. The CDR3 DNA is TGTGCCAGCAGTCGAGCTGGGACTATCTACAATGAGCAGTTCTTC.

This clonotype was counted at least ten times. The chain links TRBV9 to TRBJ2-1; the D is unclear. The V end was cut by 0 bases, the J end by 5 bases, with 6 bases between. Germline V gene data show CDR1 as SGDLS and CDR2 as YYNGEE. The CDR3 sequence is 13 residues long. CDR3 DNA sequence: TGTGCCAGCAGCGTAGCACTAAACAATGAGCAGTTCTTC. It encodes CASSVALNNEQFF.

Concerning this clonotype: A much more abundant neighbour one base away suggests this may be a read error. The chain uses TRBV10-1 and TRBJ2-5; possible D gene TRBD2, 6 bases. With 0 bases removed from V and 5 bases from J, the gap between germline ends came to 13 bases. Germline-derived CDR1 and CDR2 are WNHNN and SYGVQD (reference sequence). The CDR3 consists of 15 residues. CDR3 nucleotide sequence: TGCGCCAGCAGTGAGTCTTCCGGGGGTTCGGAGACCCAGTACTTC. It yields the protein CASSESSGGSETQYF.

This clonotype appeared many times. This chain joins TRBV19 and TRBJ2-1, with D unresolved. Looked up from germline, CDR1 is LNHDA and CDR2 is SQIVND (reference sequence). The CDR3 loop spans 12 amino acids. V dropped 5 bases and J dropped 5 bases, with 7 bases sitting between them. CDR3 residues: CASSVQNNEQFF. The CDR3 DNA follows: TGTGCCAGTAGTGTGCAGAACAATGAGCAGTTCTTC.

This clonotype was detected many times. The chain employs TRBV10-3 and TRBJ2-7; 9 bases are a match to TRBD1. Germline values: CDR1 ENHRY, CDR2 SYGVKD. Trimming at V came to 2 bases and at J to 5 bases, leaving 7 bases not matched to a gene. This CDR3 spans 15 amino acids. CDR3 amino acids: CAISEMPGQGNEQYF. DNA for the CDR3: TGTGCCATCAGTGAGATGCCGGGACAGGGAAACGAGCAGTACTTC.

V gene TRBV19 combines with J gene TRBJ1-2, with TRBD1 matching over 9 bases. The CDR3 runs to 16 residues. The ends lost 5 bases at V and 8 bases at J; junction bases unmatched: 15. Looked up from germline, CDR1 is LNHDA and CDR2 is SQIVND (reference sequence). In DNA, the CDR3 is TGTGCCAGTAGTGATCCGGGACAGGGCATGTCGACGGGCTACACCTTC. It specifies CASSDPGQGMSTGYTF.

In the case of this clonotype: Since a much larger clone is just one base distant, this may be a read error. The chain employs TRBV7-9 and TRBJ1-2; D ambiguous. The germline V gene encodes CDR1 SEHNR and CDR2 FQNEAQ (reference sequence). The CDR3 has 15 amino acids. DNA for the CDR3: TGTGCCAGCAGCACCGCGACTATGGCGCCCTATGGCTGCCCCTTC. Its protein product is CASSTATMAPYGCPF.

Ten or more counts support this clonotype. The gene calls are TRBV6-5 and TRBJ2-5; D not resolved. The CDR3 has 11 residues. From germline, CDR1 is MNHEY and CDR2 SVGAGI. The V and J ends lost 5 bases and 5 bases respectively, with 6 bases between them. The CDR3 bases are TGTGCCAGCAGTCACCGTGAGACCCAGTACTTC. Translating gives CASSHRETQYF.

In regard to this clonotype: A much bigger clone sits one base away, suggesting this may be a read error. The J gene is TRBJ2-7, the V gene TRBV3-1; D unresolved. Germline CDR1 and CDR2: LGHDT and YNNKEL (reference sequence). The CDR3 consists of 15 residues. CDR3 sequence (DNA): TGTGCCAGCAGCCAAGATTACTTAAGGGCCTACGGGCAGTACTTC. Its translation is CASSQDYLRAYGQYF.

With respect to this clonotype: This may come from a read error, since a much larger clone is one base off. The gene calls are TRBV6-5 and TRBJ2-7; D remains ambiguous. V was pared by 8 bases and J by 2 bases, with 22 bases between. Germline-derived CDR1 and CDR2 are MNHEY and SVGAGI. The CDR3 is 16 amino acids. The CDR3 spells CASGPHQAASPYEQYF. Written as DNA, the CDR3 is TGTGCCAGCGGTCCACACCAGGCAGCCAGCCCCTACGAGCAGTACTTC.

In regard to this clonotype: A much larger clone differs by one base, so this may be a read error. V and J are TRBV27 and TRBJ2-7; TRBD1 matches at 8 bases. This CDR3 region has 13 residues. Germline V gene lookup returns CDR1 MNHEY and CDR2 SMNVEV (reference sequence). The CDR3: CASGPTGAYERYF. The CDR3, as DNA: TGTGCCAGCGGCCCGACAGGGGCCTACGAGCGGTACTTC.

The gene calls are TRBV7-2 and TRBJ1-1; tentative D call: TRBD1 (5 bases). The CDR3 is made up of 14 amino acids. Germline V lookup: CDR1 SGHTA, CDR2 FQGNSA. Trimming removed 2 bases from V and 5 bases from J, with 12 bases in between. CDR3 nucleotide sequence: TGTGCCAGCAGCTTATTGGCAGGGAATACTGAAGCTTTCTTT. It codes for CASSLLAGNTEAFF. Based on the CDR3 plus reference TRBV7-2 and TRBJ1-1, the full variable domain is GAGVSQSPSNKVTEKGKDVELRCDPISGHTALYWYRQSLGQGLEFLIYFQGNSAPDKSGLPSDRFSAERTGGSVSTLTIQRTQQEDSAVYLCASSLLAGNTEAFFGQGTRLTVV.